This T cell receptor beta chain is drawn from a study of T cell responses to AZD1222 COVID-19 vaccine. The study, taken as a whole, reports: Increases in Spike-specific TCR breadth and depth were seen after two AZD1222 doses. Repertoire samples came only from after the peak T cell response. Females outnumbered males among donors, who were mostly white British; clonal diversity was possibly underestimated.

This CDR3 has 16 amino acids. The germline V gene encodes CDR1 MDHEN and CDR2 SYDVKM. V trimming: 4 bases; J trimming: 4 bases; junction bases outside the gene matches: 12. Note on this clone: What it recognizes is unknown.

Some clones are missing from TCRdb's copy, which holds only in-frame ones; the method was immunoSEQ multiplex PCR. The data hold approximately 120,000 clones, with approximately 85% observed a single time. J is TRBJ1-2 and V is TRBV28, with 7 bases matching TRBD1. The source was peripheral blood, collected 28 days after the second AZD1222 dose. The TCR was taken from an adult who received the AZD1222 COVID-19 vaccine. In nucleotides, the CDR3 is TGTGCCAGCAGTTCTCCCCGGGACAGATATTTCTATGGCTACACCTTC. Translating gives CASSSPRDRYFYGYTF.